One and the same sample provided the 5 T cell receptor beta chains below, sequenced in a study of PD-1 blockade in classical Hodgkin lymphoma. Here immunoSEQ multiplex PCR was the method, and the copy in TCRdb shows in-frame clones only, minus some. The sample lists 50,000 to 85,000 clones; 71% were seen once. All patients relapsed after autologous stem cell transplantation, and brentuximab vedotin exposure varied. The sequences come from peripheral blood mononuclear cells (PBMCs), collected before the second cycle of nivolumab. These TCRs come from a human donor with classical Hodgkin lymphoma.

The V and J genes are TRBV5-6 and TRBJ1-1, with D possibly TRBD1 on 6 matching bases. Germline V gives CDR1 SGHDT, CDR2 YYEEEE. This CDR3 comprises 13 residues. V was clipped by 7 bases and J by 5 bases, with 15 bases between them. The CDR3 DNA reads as TGTGCCAGCTCTCAGGGGATCGGAACTGAAGCTTTCTTT. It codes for CASSQGIGTEAFF.

Here the CDR3 DNA reads TGCGCCAGCAGCTTAATGGACAGGGCGAATGGCTACACCTTC. Translation: CASSLMDRANGYTF. The rearrangement joins TRBV5-1 to TRBJ1-2; 8 bases are shared with TRBD1. The junction had 6 bases not matched to a gene; V was cut back by 2 bases and J by 6 bases. Germline V gives CDR1 SGHRS, CDR2 YFSETQ. The CDR3 is 14 residues long.

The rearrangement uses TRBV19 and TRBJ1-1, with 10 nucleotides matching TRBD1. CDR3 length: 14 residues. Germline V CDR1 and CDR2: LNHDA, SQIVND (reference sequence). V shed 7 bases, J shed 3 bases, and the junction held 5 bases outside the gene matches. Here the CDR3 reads CASTLGQGDTEAFF. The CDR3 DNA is TGTGCCAGTACCCTTGGACAGGGGGACACTGAAGCTTTCTTT.

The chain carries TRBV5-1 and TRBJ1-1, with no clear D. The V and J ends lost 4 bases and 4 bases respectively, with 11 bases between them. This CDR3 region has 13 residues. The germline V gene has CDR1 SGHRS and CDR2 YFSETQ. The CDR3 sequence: CASSPDWGTEAFF. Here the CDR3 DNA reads TGCGCCAGCAGCCCAGATTGGGGCACTGAAGCTTTCTTT.

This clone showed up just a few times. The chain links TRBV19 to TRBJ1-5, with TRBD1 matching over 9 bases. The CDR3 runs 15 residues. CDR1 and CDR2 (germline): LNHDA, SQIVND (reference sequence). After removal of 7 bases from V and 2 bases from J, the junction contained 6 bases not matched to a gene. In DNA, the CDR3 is TGTGCCAGTACCGGGACAGGGTCGGGCAATCAGCCCCAGCATTTT. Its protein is CASTGTGSGNQPQHF.